Listed here are 3 T cell receptor beta chains from one sample, sequenced in a study of Tregs in tolerant kidney transplant recipients (dated by TCRdb to 2018 to 2020). The time point label corresponds to: blood sample drawn before combined kidney and bone marrow transplant. Libraries came from the immunoSEQ multiplex PCR assay. The immuneACCESS repertoire file appears here via TCRdb, limited to in-frame rearrangements. These files lack a portion of the clones; in checked studies, under half of the deficit traces to unresolved V genes, and the cause of the others is not known. The sample includes around 78,000 clones, with more than 85% observed a single time. The ten largest make up approximately 0.33% of the sample. This sample comprised Tregs from blood, obtained before the transplant. These TCRs come from a human donor who received a combined kidney and bone marrow transplant.

The CDR3: CASSLTAVSGNTIYF. The DNA for the CDR3 is TGTGCCAGCAGCCTTACAGCGGTTTCTGGAAACACCATATATTTT. The chain links TRBV5-5 to TRBJ1-3, with D uncertain. The CDR3 covers 15 residues. Trimming removed 4 bases from V and 1 base from J, with 12 bases in between. The V gene's germline CDR1 is SGHKS and CDR2 YYEKEE (reference sequence).

The V gene is TRBV28, the J gene TRBJ1-1; 7 nucleotides line up with TRBD1. Germline values: CDR1 MDHEN, CDR2 SYDVKM. V dropped 5 bases and J dropped 4; count of bases not matched to a gene: 10. The CDR3 is 15 amino acids. For the CDR3, the DNA is TGTGCCAGCAGTCCTTTTGCACAGGGGCTCACTGAAGCTTTCTTT. This gives the protein CASSPFAQGLTEAFF. The full variable domain, rest sourced from reference TRBV28 and TRBJ1-1, is DVKVTQSSRYLVKRTGEKVFLECVQDMDHENMFWYRQDPGLGLRLIYFSYDVKMKEKGDIPEGYSVSREKKERFSLILESASTNQTSMYLCASSPFAQGLTEAFFGQGTRLTVV.

J is TRBJ2-2 and V is TRBV10-3, with D tentatively TRBD2 (6 bases). V lost 2 bases, J lost 3 bases, and 10 bases lay in between. Looked up from germline, CDR1 is ENHRY and CDR2 is SYGVKD. The CDR3 runs to 15 residues. The CDR3 loop is CAISERGGDTGELFF. CDR3 DNA: TGTGCCATCAGTGAGAGAGGAGGGGACACCGGGGAGCTGTTTTTT.